This TCR beta chain was observed in a study of blood T cell repertoires in COVID-19. The CDR3 extends over 14 amino acids. The germline V gene has CDR1 MGHDK and CDR2 SYGVNS. V shed 6 bases, J shed 4 bases, and the junction held 8 bases outside the gene matches. Cohorts were determined from participant-reported clinical history. All recovered Cohort 3 donors got two negative PCRs, got clearance, or saw symptom resolution. Authors' processing steps: Using reference gene primer amplification, nucleated cell counts were estimated. The data were produced by immunoSEQ multiplex PCR, yet TCRdb's version contains in-frame clones alone and is incomplete. The DNA was the basis for D and trimming; V, J and clone size are from that table. The repertoire consists of roughly 250,000 clones, with just over 90% occurring once and the leading ten covering 1.9%.

This chain connects TRBV25-1 to TRBJ1-2; TRBD1 matches 7 bases. Sequencing was performed on PBMCs or T cells enriched from blood (not recorded which). The source of this sequence is a woman aged 18-30 years who had recovered from COVID-19. The CDR3 is CASRGQGESYGYTF. The CDR3, as DNA: TGTGCCAGCAGGGGGCAGGGGGAGAGCTATGGCTACACCTTC.